The 12 T cell receptor beta chains below were found in one sample sequenced in a study of T cell responses to AZD1222 COVID-19 vaccine. The repertoire was sequenced with immunoSEQ multiplex PCR; TCRdb's copy has only in-frame clones and lacks some. The data show over 100,000 clones, around 87% seen once. Specimen: peripheral blood, collected 28 days after the second AZD1222 dose. The receptor source for this set is an adult who received the AZD1222 COVID-19 vaccine.

J is TRBJ1-5 and V is TRBV30; tentative D call: TRBD1 (6 bases). The CDR3 has 13 residues. Trimming shortened V by 0 bases and J by 6 bases, and 9 bases separated the two germline ends. Germline CDR1 and CDR2: GTSNPN and SVGIG (reference sequence). The DNA of the CDR3 is TGTGCCTGGAGTGTTGAGGGGGGTCAGCCCCAGCATTTT. This sequence encodes CAWSVEGGQPQHF.

The chain combines TRBV29-1 with TRBJ1-1, with 7 bases aligning to TRBD1. The V segment lost 7 bases and the J segment 5 bases; nucleotides outside the gene matches: 16. From germline, CDR1 is SQVTM and CDR2 ANQGSEA. This CDR3 has 15 amino acids. The CDR3 region has the DNA TGCAGCGGGGGCGAGAATCCAGGGGGTCTGACTGAAGCTTTCTTT. Translation: CSGGENPGGLTEAFF.

V usage is TRBV27 and J usage is TRBJ2-3; D gene uncertain. The CDR3 contains 12 residues. The germline V gene encodes CDR1 MNHEY and CDR2 SMNVEV (reference sequence). V lost 5 bases, J lost 0 bases, and 3 bases lay in between. In DNA form, the CDR3 reads TGTGCCAGCAGTCATAGCACAGATACGCAGTATTTT. Translated, it gives CASSHSTDTQYF.

V is TRBV6-5 and J is TRBJ1-2; TRBD1 aligns across 7 bases. The CDR3 spans 14 residues. The junction had 10 bases not matched to a gene; V was cut back by 8 bases and J by 4 bases. Germline values: CDR1 MNHEY, CDR2 SVGAGI. CDR3 DNA sequence: TGTGCCAGCCTGGGGAGGGGACAGCGCTATGGCTACACCTTC. This encodes CASLGRGQRYGYTF.

The chain uses TRBV7-6 and TRBJ2-1; TRBD1 matches at 7 bases. V dropped 3 bases and J dropped 7; count of bases not matched to a gene: 3. Germline V gene data show CDR1 as SGHVS and CDR2 as FNYEAQ. The CDR3 covers 13 residues. The CDR3 loop reads CASSFNRGNEQFF. CDR3 sequence (DNA): TGTGCCAGCAGCTTCAACAGGGGTAATGAGCAGTTCTTC.

This clone has more than one count but fewer than ten. This rearrangement joins TRBV4-3 to TRBJ2-1; perhaps TRBD2 as D (6 bases). CDR3 length: 16 amino acids. V lost 1 base and J 3 bases, leaving 13 bases between the germline ends. Germline V gives CDR1 LGHNA, CDR2 YSLEER. The CDR3 region is CASSQGLGGNYNEQFF. DNA of the CDR3: TGCGCCAGCAGCCAAGGCCTTGGGGGGAACTACAATGAGCAGTTCTTC.

The chain carries TRBV10-3 and TRBJ2-2; 16 nucleotides align to TRBD2. This CDR3 contains 17 residues. V lost 11 bases and J lost 5; bases outside the gene matches: 11. In germline, CDR1 is ENHRY, CDR2 SYGVKD. CDR3 region: CAGGTSGRAESTGELFF. As DNA, the CDR3 is TGTGCCGGCGGGACTAGCGGGAGGGCCGAGAGTACCGGGGAGCTGTTTTTT.

This rearrangement joins TRBV20-1 to TRBJ2-2, with D tentatively TRBD2 (6 bases). V lost 3 bases and J 0 bases, leaving 14 bases between the germline ends. The CDR3 consists of 16 residues. CDR1 DFQATT and CDR2 SNEGSKA come from the germline V gene (reference sequence). For the CDR3, the DNA is TGCAGTGCTAGTCTCAGGCCGGGGGCGAACACCGGGGAGCTGTTTTTT. It specifies CSASLRPGANTGELFF.

In DNA, the CDR3 is TGTGCCAGTAGTGAGGGTCCAAACTATGGCTACACCTTC. This codes for CASSEGPNYGYTF. J is TRBJ1-2 and V is TRBV19, with D unclear. V was pared by 5 bases and J by 2 bases, with 9 bases between. CDR1 is LNHDA, CDR2 SQIVND, per germline (reference sequence). The CDR3 is made up of 13 amino acids. Full variable domain (rest looked up from reference TRBV19 and TRBJ1-2): DGGITQSPKYLFRKEGQNVTLSCEQNLNHDAMYWYRQDPGQGLRLIYYSQIVNDFQKGDIAEGYSVSREKKESFPLTVTSAQKNPTAFYLCASSEGPNYGYTFGSGTRLTVV.

This chain uses TRBV21-1 with TRBJ2-2. TRBV21-1 is flagged as a pseudogene. The CDR3 contains 13 residues. Here the CDR3 reads CASSKAGSGELFF. CDR3 bases: TGTGCCAGCAGCAAAGCGGGGTCCGGGGAGCTGTTTTTT.

The chain uses TRBV15 and TRBJ2-1, with D maybe TRBD1 (6 bases). V lost 8 bases and J lost 2, with 13 bases in between. The CDR3 covers 14 residues. Germline-derived CDR1 and CDR2 are LNHNV and YYDKDF (reference sequence). CDR3 DNA: TGTGCCACCGGGGGCAGACGAGCCTACAATGAGCAGTTCTTC. This sequence encodes CATGGRRAYNEQFF. The whole variable domain, filled in from reference TRBV15 and TRBJ2-1, reads DAMVIQNPRYQVTQFGKPVTLSCSQTLNHNVMYWYQQKSSQAPKLLFHYYDKDFNNEADTPDNFQSRRPNTSFCFLDIRSPGLGDTAMYLCATGGRRAYNEQFFGPGTRLTVL.

This clone was seen a single time. The chain recombines TRBV19 with TRBJ2-7; 8 bases map to TRBD1. Germline lookup yields CDR1 LNHDA and CDR2 SQIVND (reference sequence). V was pared by 4 bases and J by 3 bases, with 8 bases of the junction left unmatched. The CDR3 extends over 15 amino acids. CDR3 region: CASSKGTGHYYEQYF. The CDR3 DNA reads as TGTGCCAGTAGTAAAGGGACAGGCCATTACTACGAGCAGTACTTC.